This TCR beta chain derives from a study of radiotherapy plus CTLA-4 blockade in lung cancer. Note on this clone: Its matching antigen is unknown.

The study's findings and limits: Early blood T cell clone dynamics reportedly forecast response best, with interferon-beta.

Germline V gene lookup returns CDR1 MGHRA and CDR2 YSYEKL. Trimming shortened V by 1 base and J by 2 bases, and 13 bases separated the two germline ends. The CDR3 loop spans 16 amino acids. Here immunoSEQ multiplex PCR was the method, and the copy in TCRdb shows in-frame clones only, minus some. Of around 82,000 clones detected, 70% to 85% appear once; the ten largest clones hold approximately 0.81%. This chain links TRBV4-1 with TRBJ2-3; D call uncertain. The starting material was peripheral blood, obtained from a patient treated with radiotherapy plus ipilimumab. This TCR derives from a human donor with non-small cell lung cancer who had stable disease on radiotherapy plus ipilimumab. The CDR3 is CASSQVDLVFTDTQYF. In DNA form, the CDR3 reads TGCGCCAGCAGCCAAGTGGACCTAGTCTTCACAGATACGCAGTATTTT.